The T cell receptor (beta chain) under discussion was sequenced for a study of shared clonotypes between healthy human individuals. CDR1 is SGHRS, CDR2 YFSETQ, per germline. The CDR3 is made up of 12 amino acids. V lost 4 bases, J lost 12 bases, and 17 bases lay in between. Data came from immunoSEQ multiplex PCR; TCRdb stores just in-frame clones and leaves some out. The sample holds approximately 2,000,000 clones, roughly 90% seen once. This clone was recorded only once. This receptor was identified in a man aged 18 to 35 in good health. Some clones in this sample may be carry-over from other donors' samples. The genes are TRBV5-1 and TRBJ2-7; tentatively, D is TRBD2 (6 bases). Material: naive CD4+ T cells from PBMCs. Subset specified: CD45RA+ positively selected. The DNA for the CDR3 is TGCGCCAGCAGCAGCGGGCCGGCGGCCCTGTACTTC. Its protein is CASSSGPAALYF.